A selection of T cell receptor beta chains follows, all from one sample in a study of cytomegalovirus exposure and HLA in healthy donors. Using immunoSEQ multiplex PCR, the repertoire was profiled, and TCRdb retains in-frame clones only, with some absent. The data hold 130,000 or so clones, with approximately 78% observed a single time. The sequencing sample was made of PBMCs. The origin of the receptors is a man younger than 30 in good health and CMV-seropositive. Both conserved end residues are part of each CDR3. The D gene is left open where the match is weak. Expanded clones get a size class; other rows say once, few or many, or leave the size out.

.,TRBV9,.,TRBJ2-7,CASSALGTTYEQYF,TGTGCCAGCAGCGCCCTCGGGACAACTTACGAGCAGTACTTC
TRBD2,TRBV2,once,TRBJ2-5,CASSELLAGGQETQYF,TGTGCCAGCAGTGAACTTCTAGCGGGGGGCCAAGAGACCCAGTACTTC
.,TRBV7-8,few,TRBJ1-6,CASSLGGSPLHF,TGTGCCAGCAGTCTAGGGGGTTCACCCCTCCACTTT
TRBD1,TRBV7-6,.,TRBJ1-1,CAGKGARAEAFF,TGTGCCGGGAAGGGGGCTCGCGCCGAAGCTTTCTTT
.,TRBV7-2,.,TRBJ2-1,CASSSRRGNEQFF,TGTGCCAGCAGCTCCAGACGGGGGAATGAGCAGTTCTTC
.,TRBV6-1,.,TRBJ2-7,CASTKDLGPPGEQYF,TGTGCCAGCACCAAAGACTTGGGGCCCCCAGGAGAGCAGTACTTC
TRBD2,TRBV11-1,.,TRBJ2-1,CASSLSGRASSYNEQFF,TGTGCCAGCAGCCTAAGCGGGAGGGCCAGCTCCTACAATGAGCAGTTCTTC
.,TRBV5-4,once,TRBJ2-7,CASTLDGRQYF,TGTGCCAGCACCCTGGATGGGCGGCAGTACTTC
TRBD2,TRBV6-6,.,TRBJ2-1,CASSYSRGLELNEQFF,TGTGCCAGCAGTTACTCGAGGGGACTAGAGCTCAATGAGCAGTTCTTC
TRBD1,TRBV6-5,.,TRBJ1-1,CASSYAKGAPEAFF,TGTGCCAGCAGTTACGCGAAGGGGGCCCCTGAAGCTTTCTTT
.,TRBV30,.,TRBJ2-7,CAWTGNTYEQYF,TGTGCCTGGACAGGGAATACCTACGAGCAGTACTTC
.,TRBV29-1,.,TRBJ2-5,CSVGGRPGETQYF,TGCAGCGTTGGTGGGAGGCCAGGGGAGACCCAGTACTTC
TRBD2,TRBV7-9,.,TRBJ2-7,CASSSTRLAGGPLAGEQYF,TGTGCCAGCAGCTCTACGAGGTTAGCGGGAGGGCCTCTGGCGGGGGAGCAGTACTTC
TRBD1,TRBV25-1,.,TRBJ2-1,CASSERGQGAGEQFF,TGTGCCAGCAGTGAAAGGGGACAGGGGGCCGGCGAGCAGTTCTTC
.,TRBV7-8,.,TRBJ1-4,CASSTPLNEKLFF,TGTGCCAGCAGTACTCCTCTGAATGAAAAACTGTTTTTT
TRBD1,TRBV7-9,.,TRBJ2-1,CASSARDRGEQFF,TGTGCCAGCAGCGCCCGGGACAGGGGTGAGCAGTTCTTC
.,TRBV5-4,.,TRBJ2-5,CASSDRTDQETQYF,TGTGCCAGCAGCGATCGGACAGACCAAGAGACCCAGTACTTC
.,TRBV7-6,once,TRBJ2-7,CASSSAVRNEQYF,TGTGCCAGCAGCTCAGCCGTCAGGAACGAGCAGTACTTC
TRBD2,TRBV7-9,.,TRBJ2-3,CASTTSGSLTDTQYF,TGTGCCAGCACGACTAGCGGGAGTCTAACAGATACGCAGTATTTT
.,TRBV29-1,.,TRBJ2-2,CSVERGSDTGELFF,TGCAGCGTTGAACGGGGGAGCGACACCGGGGAGCTGTTTTTT
.,TRBV27,few,TRBJ2-7,CASSLTPATHEQYF,TGTGCCAGCAGTTTAACACCTGCCACACACGAGCAGTACTTC
.,TRBV4-1,.,TRBJ2-1,CASSPEAGYNEQFF,TGCGCCAGCAGCCCAGAAGCGGGTTACAATGAGCAGTTCTTC
.,TRBV7-9,.,TRBJ2-7,CASSSRAGRYEQYF,TGTGCCAGCAGCTCCCGGGCAGGGCGCTACGAGCAGTACTTC
TRBD1,TRBV9,.,TRBJ2-7,CASSVGTGGEQYF,TGTGCCAGCAGCGTAGGGACAGGGGGCGAGCAGTACTTC
.,TRBV27,.,TRBJ2-1,CASSFQASSYNEQFF,TGTGCCAGCAGTTTTCAAGCGTCAAGTTACAATGAGCAGTTCTTC
.,TRBV15,.,TRBJ2-7,CATSRGAGNYEQYF,TGTGCCACCAGCAGAGGGGCGGGGAACTACGAGCAGTACTTC
.,TRBV18,.,TRBJ1-1,CASSSAGNTEAFF,TGTGCCAGCTCATCAGCGGGGAACACTGAAGCTTTCTTT
.,TRBV7-2,.,TRBJ1-5,CASSLAADQPQHF,TGTGCCAGCAGCTTAGCGGCCGATCAGCCCCAGCATTTT
.,TRBV6-5,.,TRBJ2-7,CASSYSRGPYEQYF,TGTGCCAGCAGTTACAGCAGGGGTCCCTACGAGCAGTACTTC
.,TRBV11-2,.,TRBJ1-5,CASSLDLESPQHF,TGTGCCAGCAGCTTAGATTTAGAAAGTCCCCAGCATTTT
.,TRBV6-1,.,TRBJ1-2,CASSERGIHGYTF,TGTGCCAGCAGTGAACGGGGGATCCATGGCTACACCTTC
.,TRBV18,.,TRBJ2-6,CASSPLDTTSGANVLTF,TGTGCCAGCTCACCTTTGGACACAACCTCTGGGGCCAACGTCCTGACTTTC
TRBD1,TRBV6-6,.,TRBJ2-7,CASSYFTLTGGEQYF,TGTGCCAGCAGTTATTTTACCTTGACAGGGGGCGAGCAGTACTTC
TRBD1,TRBV7-7,.,TRBJ1-3,CASSVGTGEGNTIYF,TGTGCTAGCAGCGTGGGGACAGGGGAAGGAAACACCATATATTTT
TRBD2,TRBV2,.,TRBJ2-1,CASSSLAGGYNEQFF,TGTGCCAGCAGCTCTTTAGCGGGAGGTTACAATGAGCAGTTCTTC
TRBD1,TRBV28,.,TRBJ2-7,CASSTGQNSYEQYF,TGTGCCAGCAGTACGGGACAGAACTCCTACGAGCAGTACTTC
TRBD1,TRBV15,.,TRBJ1-1,CATSRDDRGNTEAFF,TGTGCCACCAGCAGAGATGACAGGGGGAACACTGAAGCTTTCTTT